This T cell receptor beta chain was obtained from a study of cytotoxic CD8 clonotypes in ibrutinib-treated CLL. The CDR3 is 17 residues long. Germline CDR1 reads SGHKS; CDR2 reads YYEKEE (reference sequence). V lost 1 base and J 0 bases, leaving 14 bases between the germline ends. Measured with immunoSEQ multiplex PCR; TCRdb has only the in-frame clones, and not every one. The repertoire holds 55,000 to 80,000 clones, with less than 95% as singletons. The specimen comprised PBMCs, sampled after 12 months of ibrutinib treatment. The TCR was taken from a human donor with chronic lymphocytic leukemia. The chain carries TRBV5-5 and TRBJ1-3; TRBD1 is a possible D gene (6 bases). CDR3 in amino acids: CASSLTQGYSSGNTIYF. CDR3 nucleotide sequence: TGTGCCAGCAGCTTGACTCAGGGGTACAGCTCTGGAAACACCATATATTTT.